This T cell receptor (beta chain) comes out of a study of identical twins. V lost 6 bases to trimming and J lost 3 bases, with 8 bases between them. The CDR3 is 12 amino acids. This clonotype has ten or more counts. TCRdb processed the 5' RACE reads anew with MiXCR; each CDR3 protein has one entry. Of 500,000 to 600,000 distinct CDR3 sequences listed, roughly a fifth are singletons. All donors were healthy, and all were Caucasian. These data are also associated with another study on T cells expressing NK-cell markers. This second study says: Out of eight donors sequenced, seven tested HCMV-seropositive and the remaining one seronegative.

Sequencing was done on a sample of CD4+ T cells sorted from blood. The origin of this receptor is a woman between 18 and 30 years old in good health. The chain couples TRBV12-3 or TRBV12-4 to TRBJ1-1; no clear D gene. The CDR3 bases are TGTGCCAGCAGCCTCGGGGACACTGAAGCTTTCTTT. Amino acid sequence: CASSLGDTEAFF.